The clone carrying this T cell receptor beta chain appeared a few times. Measured with immunoSEQ multiplex PCR; TCRdb has only the in-frame clones, and not every one. The table lists fewer than 350,000 clones, under 90% of them singletons, with 4.5% to 5.5% in the top ten. This CDR3 has 15 residues. V lost 2 bases and J lost 10, with 15 bases in between. Germline-derived CDR1 and CDR2 are MDHEN and SYDVKM. This specimen comes from a study of blood T cell repertoires in COVID-19. Study-wide background: Samples representing acute and convalescent COVID-19 were sourced from the United States, Italy and Spain.

Those who participated ranged in age from about 18 to 89 years and resided in roughly 26 US areas. The receptor was derived from a man aged 60 to 69 who had recovered from COVID-19. V usage is TRBV28 and J usage is TRBJ1-6; D is uncertain. The sample consisted of PBMCs or T cells enriched from blood (not recorded which). The CDR3 loop is CASSLGAGYRSPLHF. DNA for the CDR3: TGTGCCAGCAGTTTAGGCGCAGGTTACCGGTCACCCCTCCACTTT.